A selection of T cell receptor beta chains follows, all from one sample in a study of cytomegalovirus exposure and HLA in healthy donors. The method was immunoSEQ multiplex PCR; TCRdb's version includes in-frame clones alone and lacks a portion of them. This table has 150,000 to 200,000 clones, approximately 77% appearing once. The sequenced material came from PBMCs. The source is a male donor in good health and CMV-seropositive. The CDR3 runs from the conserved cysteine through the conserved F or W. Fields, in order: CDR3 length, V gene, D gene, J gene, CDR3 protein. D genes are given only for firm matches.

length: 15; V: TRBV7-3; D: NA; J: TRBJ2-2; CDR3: CASSPHLFGTGELFF
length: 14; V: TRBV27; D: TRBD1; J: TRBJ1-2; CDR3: CASSPTRTGNGYTF
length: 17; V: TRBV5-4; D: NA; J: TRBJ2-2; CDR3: CASSPQGTRSNTGELFF
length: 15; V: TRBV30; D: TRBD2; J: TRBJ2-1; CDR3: CAWSRLAGGPEEQFF
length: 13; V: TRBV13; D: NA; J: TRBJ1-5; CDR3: CASSSARAEPQHF
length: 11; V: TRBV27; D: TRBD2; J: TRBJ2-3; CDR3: CASRSGGAKYF
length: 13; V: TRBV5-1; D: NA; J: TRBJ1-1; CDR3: CASSLGMNTEAFF
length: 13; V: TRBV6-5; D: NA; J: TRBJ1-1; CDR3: CASSRGRDTEAFF
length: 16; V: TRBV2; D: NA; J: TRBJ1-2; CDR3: CASIAGGGRSNYGYTF
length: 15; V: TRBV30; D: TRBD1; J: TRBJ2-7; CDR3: CAHDAPGQGGYEQYF
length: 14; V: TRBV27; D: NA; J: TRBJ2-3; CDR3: CASSFLLNTDTQYF
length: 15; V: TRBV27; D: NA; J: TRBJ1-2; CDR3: CASTLRGWQRYGYTF
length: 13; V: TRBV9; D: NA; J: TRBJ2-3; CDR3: CASSPTGTDTQYF
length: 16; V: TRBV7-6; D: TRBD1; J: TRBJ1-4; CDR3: CASSPDRASTNEKLFF
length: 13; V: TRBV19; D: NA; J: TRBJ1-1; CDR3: CASSTGPNTEAFF
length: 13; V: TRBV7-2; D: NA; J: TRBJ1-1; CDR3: CASSLEGWFEAFF
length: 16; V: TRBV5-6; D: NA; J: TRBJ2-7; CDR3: CASSLYRQAPAREQYF
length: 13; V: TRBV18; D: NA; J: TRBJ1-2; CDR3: CASSPGPYYGYTF
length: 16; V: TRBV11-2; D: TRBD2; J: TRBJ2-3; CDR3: CASSFRGGGGTDTQYF